This is a list of T cell receptor beta chains from one sample in a study of OX40 agonist ivuxolimab in advanced cancers. Produced via immunoSEQ multiplex PCR; TCRdb's table is partial and in-frame only. The table lists around 80,000 clones, around 80% of them singletons. Sequenced material: CD4+ or CD8+ T cells sorted from blood, taken in a trial of the OX40 agonist ivuxolimab. Every receptor here comes from an adult with an advanced solid tumor such as melanoma, head and neck, liver or kidney cancer. CDR3s leave out the opening cysteine and the closing phenylalanine or tryptophan. Fields, in order: V gene, J gene, CDR3 protein.

V: TRBV28
J: TRBJ2-7
CDR3: ASSSGQVGEQY

V: TRBV5-1
J: TRBJ1-2
CDR3: ASSLSGGSFGYT

V: TRBV28
J: TRBJ1-2
CDR3: ASSLQSGFRFGGYT

V: TRBV7-2
J: TRBJ2-1
CDR3: ASSLALVTGGKDEQF

V: TRBV6-5
J: TRBJ2-3
CDR3: ASSYSAGGADTQY

V: TRBV6-1
J: TRBJ2-1
CDR3: ASSEAGFSYNEQF

V: TRBV10-2
J: TRBJ1-6
CDR3: ASSDAGGSPLH

V: TRBV6-1
J: TRBJ1-2
CDR3: ASQQGGLYGYT

V: TRBV5-1
J: TRBJ2-3
CDR3: ASSLGVDRATDTQY

V: TRBV6-5
J: TRBJ2-4
CDR3: ASSSPGLPIQY